The 5 T cell receptor beta chains given below trace back to one sample, sequenced in a study of cytomegalovirus exposure and HLA in healthy donors. Primers: 60 Vbeta forward and 13 Jbeta reverse. Sequenced by immunoSEQ multiplex PCR; TCRdb stores in-frame clones only, minus some. The sample has 150,000 to 200,000 clones, about 80% seen once. Sequencing was carried out using PBMCs. The receptors originated from a woman in her thirties or forties in good health and CMV-seronegative.

This clone was picked up a small number of times. V gene TRBV7-2 combines with J gene TRBJ2-2; 9 bases are a match to TRBD2. The CDR3 length is 15 residues. The V and J ends lost 5 bases and 7 bases, in that order; junction bases with no gene match: 8. Per the germline V gene, CDR1 is SGHTA and CDR2 is FQGNSA. The CDR3 loop is CASSLSGGSVGELFF. CDR3 bases: TGTGCCAGCAGCCTTAGCGGGGGAAGTGTCGGGGAGCTGTTTTTT.

The chain combines TRBV14 with TRBJ2-7; no definite D call. Trimming shortened V by 3 bases and J by 2 bases, and 5 bases separated the two germline ends. CDR1 SGHDN and CDR2 FVKESK come from the germline V gene. CDR3 size: 12 residues. CDR3 region: CASSHLAYEQYF. The CDR3 DNA follows: TGTGCCAGCAGCCACCTAGCCTACGAGCAGTACTTC.

The CDR3 nucleotides read TGTGCCAGCAGCGAGAGGGGGATTGGTGGGGCGTGGACCGGGGAGCTGTTTTTT. Protein: CASSERGIGGAWTGELFF. V is TRBV9 and J is TRBJ2-2; tentatively, D is TRBD1 (6 bases). V was cut by 3 bases and J by 5 bases, with 23 bases left in between. This CDR3 contains 18 residues. The germline CDR1 and CDR2 sequences are SGDLS and YYNGEE.

The chain combines TRBV27 with TRBJ2-2, with TRBD2 matching 9 bases. V lost 2 bases to trimming and J lost 6 bases; unmatched junction nucleotides: 7. This CDR3 is built from 16 residues. Germline CDR1 and CDR2: MNHEY and SMNVEV (reference sequence). CDR3 sequence (DNA): TGTGCCAGCAGTTTAAGGGTTAGCGGGAGATCCGGGGAGCTGTTTTTT. Translated: CASSLRVSGRSGELFF.

There are a few counts of this clone. The chain employs TRBV9 and TRBJ2-1; TRBD1 is a possible D gene (5 bases). Trimming removed 0 bases from V and 6 bases from J, with 10 bases in between. Looked up from germline, CDR1 is SGDLS and CDR2 is YYNGEE. The CDR3 has 14 residues. As DNA, the CDR3 is TGTGCCAGCAGCGTAGTTGAGACAGCCAATGAGCAGTTCTTC. Amino acid sequence: CASSVVETANEQFF.